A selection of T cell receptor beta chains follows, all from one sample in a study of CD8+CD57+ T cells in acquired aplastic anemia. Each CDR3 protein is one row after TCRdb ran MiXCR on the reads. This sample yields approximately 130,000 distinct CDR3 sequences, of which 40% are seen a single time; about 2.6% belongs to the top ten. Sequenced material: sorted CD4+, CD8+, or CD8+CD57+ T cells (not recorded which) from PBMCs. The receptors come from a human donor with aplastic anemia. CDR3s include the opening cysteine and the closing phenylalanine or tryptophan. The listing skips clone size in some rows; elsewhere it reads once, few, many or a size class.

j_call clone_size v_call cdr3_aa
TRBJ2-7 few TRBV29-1 CSYLGGTSGGAYEQYF
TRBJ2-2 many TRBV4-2 CASSQDLRQPNTGELFF
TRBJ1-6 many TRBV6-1 CASSDGGARNSPLHF
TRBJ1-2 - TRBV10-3 CAISESSGNYGYTF
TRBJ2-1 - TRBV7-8 CASSLNRVQFF
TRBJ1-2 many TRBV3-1 CASPHGRGCNGYTF
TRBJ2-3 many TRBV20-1 CSASQRAGSTDTQYF
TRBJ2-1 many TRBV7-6 CASSLDRGGTSGQFF
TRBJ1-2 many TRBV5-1 CASSPGQGAKDYGYTF
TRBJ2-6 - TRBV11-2 CASSLKAVGSGANVLTF
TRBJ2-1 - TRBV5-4 CASSYTSGGGYEQFF
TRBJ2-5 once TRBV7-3 CASSLRQGVTETQYF
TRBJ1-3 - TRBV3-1 CASSQGRGPFGNTIYF
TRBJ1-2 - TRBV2 CASSEAYGQTGYTF
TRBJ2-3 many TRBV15 CATSRGPTPQGTDTQYF
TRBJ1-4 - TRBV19 CASSLLTLMGGEEKLSF
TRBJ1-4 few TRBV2 CASSEAWTRGEKLFF
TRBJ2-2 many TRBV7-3 CASSLSRVGNTGELFF
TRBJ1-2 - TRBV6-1 CASSGTPSGLSYGYTF
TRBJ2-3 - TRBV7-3 CASSMGQTLTADTQYF
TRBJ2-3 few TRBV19 CASKGPGTDTQYF
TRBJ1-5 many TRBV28 CASSYPSGSLNQPQHF
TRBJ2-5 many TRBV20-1 CSAIGLLPGETQYF
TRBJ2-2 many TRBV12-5 CASGLDRGLGELFF
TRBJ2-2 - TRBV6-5 CASSYPPGELFF
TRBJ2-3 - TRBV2 CAREGTVSTDTQYF
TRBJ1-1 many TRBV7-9 CASSRGQGARTEAFF
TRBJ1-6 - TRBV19 CASSMSQVGHSPLHF
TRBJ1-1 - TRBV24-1 CATITGHNKNTEAFF
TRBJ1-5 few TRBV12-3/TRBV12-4 CASSVSGTGLEQPQHF
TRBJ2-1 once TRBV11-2 CASSPRQGTGSSYNEQFF
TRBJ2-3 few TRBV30 CAWSETLSTDTQYF
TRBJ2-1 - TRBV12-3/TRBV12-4 CASRAPGGRDEQFF
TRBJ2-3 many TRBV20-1 CSLGLAVDGDTQYF
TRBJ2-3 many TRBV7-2 CASSLRLAGTRTQYF
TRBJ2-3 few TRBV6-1 CASSVGLSGTDTQYF
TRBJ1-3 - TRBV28 CASSLQGHTIYF
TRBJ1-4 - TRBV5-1 CASSRTGGPTNEKLFF
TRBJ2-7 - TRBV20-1 CSARDPGTGGYEQYF
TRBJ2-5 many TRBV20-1 CSATGGYYQETQYF
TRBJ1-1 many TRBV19 CASKGQLNTEAFF
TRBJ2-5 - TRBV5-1 CASSLELGGNRETQYF
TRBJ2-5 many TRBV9 CASSVGTGAEAQYF
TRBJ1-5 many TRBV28 CASSSREKSNQPQHF
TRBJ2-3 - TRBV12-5 CASGLVPAGGRVDTQYF
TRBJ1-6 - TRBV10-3 CAISEKTQGTYNSPLHF
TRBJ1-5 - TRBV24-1 CATSVGGTSNQPQHF
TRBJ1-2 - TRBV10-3 CAIRSGGYGYTF
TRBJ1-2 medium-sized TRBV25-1 CASSDGRDGLYGYTF
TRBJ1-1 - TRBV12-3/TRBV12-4 CASRAGGIVEAFF